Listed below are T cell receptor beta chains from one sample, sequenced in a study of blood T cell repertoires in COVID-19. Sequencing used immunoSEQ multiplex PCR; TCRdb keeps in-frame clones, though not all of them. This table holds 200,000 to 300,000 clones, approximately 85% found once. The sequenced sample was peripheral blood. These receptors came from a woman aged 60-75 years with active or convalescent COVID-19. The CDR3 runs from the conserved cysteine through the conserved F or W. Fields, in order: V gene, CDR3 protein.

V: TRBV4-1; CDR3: CASSPYRTGAGNTIYF
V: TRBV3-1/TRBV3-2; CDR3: CASSPHAGQGIEAFF
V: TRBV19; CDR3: CASSTQTGGEANYGYTF
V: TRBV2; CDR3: CASGGQRNQPQHF
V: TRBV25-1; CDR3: CASRTGGVGTQYF
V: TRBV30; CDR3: CAWSEGVRVYGYTF
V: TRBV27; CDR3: CASSLTGDGAKNIQYF
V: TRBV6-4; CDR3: CASSPSGGDYGYTF
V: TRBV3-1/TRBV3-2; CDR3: CASSQEHRNSPLHF
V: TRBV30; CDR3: CAWSVTVADTQYF
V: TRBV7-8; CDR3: CASSRDRVNEQYF
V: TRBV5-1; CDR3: CASSLSGESYNEQFF
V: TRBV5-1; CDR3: CASSSGQHTEAFF
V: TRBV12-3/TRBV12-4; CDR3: CASTLGGEQFF
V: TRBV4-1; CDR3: CASSQDWDRDGYTF
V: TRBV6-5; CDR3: CASLGSYQPQHF
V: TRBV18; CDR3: CASSPGTGGGYEQYF
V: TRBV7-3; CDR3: CASSLDRVGANVLTF
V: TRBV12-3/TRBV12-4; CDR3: CARPTRGYTEAFF
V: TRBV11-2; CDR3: CASSSGVYGYTF
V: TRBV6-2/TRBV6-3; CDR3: CASSYQGQYGYTF
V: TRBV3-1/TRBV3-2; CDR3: CASSQNTGGTNEKLFF
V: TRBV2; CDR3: CASNTQGPLHF
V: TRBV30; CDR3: CAWVQGVASAETQYF
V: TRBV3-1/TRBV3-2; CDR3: CASSQEGVTGELFF
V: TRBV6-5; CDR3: CASSYLGQGGYEQYF
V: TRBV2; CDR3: CASSEGAGEQFF
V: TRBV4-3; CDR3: CASSQEGRRGEQYF
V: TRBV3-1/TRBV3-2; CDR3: CASTSGTGAYEQYF
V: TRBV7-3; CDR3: CASSLSGGQGDGYTF
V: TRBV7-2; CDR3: CASSLGDRYSNYGYTF
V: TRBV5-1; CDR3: CASSPLLAGGNYEQYF
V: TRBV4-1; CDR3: CASSQRIMTGTVNTEAFF
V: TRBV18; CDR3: CASSPDSQETQYF
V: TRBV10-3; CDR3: CAISSQGGNQPQHF
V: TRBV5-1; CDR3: CASSSPESGGQYF
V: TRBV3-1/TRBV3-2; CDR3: CASSLQHQSAGGYTF
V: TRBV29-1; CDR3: CSVAPRGLGSTTNEKLFF
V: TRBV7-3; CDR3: CASSLDSTGDTQYF
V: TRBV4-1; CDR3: CASSQDGRQGTYNSPLHF
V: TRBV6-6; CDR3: CASSSQGRGGDQPQHF
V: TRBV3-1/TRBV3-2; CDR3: CASSHRTEGNTEAFF
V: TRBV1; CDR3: CTSRVGHYYEQYF
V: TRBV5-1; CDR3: CASSLGTGGDQPQHF
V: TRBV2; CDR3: CASKGTGMNYGYTF
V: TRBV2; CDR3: CASSGGSGGTDTQYF
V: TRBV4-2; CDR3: CASSQDTGGYYGYTF
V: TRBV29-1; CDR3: CSVVGARNTEAFF
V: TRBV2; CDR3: CASSEEINSNQPQHF
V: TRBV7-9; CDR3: CASSLAQGIGNEQFF
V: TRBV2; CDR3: CASREPAGAGGYTF
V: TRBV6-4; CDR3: CASSVLAGGKETQYF
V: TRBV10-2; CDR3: CASILSGGADEQFF
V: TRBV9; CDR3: CASSVAGRGGYNEQFF
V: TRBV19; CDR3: CASRGGGTGNTIYF